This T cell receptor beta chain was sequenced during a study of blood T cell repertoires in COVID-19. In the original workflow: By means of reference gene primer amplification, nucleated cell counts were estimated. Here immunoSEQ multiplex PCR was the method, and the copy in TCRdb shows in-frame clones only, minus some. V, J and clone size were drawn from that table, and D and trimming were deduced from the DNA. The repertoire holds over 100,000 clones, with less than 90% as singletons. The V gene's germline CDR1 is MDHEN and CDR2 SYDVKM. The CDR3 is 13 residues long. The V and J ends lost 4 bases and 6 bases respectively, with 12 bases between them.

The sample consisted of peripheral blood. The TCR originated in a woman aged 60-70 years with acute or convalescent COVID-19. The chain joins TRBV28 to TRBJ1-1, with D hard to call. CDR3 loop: CASSSVGRAEAFF. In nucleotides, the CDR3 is TGTGCCAGCAGTTCCGTGGGGAGGGCTGAAGCTTTCTTT. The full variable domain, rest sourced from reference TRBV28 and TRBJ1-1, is DVKVTQSSRYLVKRTGEKVFLECVQDMDHENMFWYRQDPGLGLRLIYFSYDVKMKEKGDIPEGYSVSREKKERFSLILESASTNQTSMYLCASSSVGRAEAFFGQGTRLTVV.